Presented here are 25 T cell receptor beta chains from one specimen sequenced in a study of T cells in Graves' hyperthyroidism and ophthalmopathy. Amplified TCR beta CDR3 regions came from RNA transcripts. The HTBI primer set drove a first-round RT-PCR of the TCR CDR3. TCRdb used MiXCR to reprocess the multiplex PCR reads, holding one entry per CDR3 protein. The table has around 290,000 distinct CDR3 sequences, roughly an eighth seen once. Sequenced sample: blood. All receptors derive from a woman between 35 and 50 years old with Graves' hyperthyroidism.

This clonotype was detected many times. CDR3 DNA: TGTGCCAGCAGTTCCGGGACAGGGGCTGAAAAACTGTTTTTT. Residues: CASSSGTGAEKLFF. The chain has TRBV6-1 and TRBJ1-4, with TRBD1 identical over 10 bases. The CDR3 has 14 residues. The trim removed 5 bases at V and 7 bases at J, leaving 4 bases unmatched. Germline V gene data show CDR1 as MNHNS and CDR2 as SASEGT.

The table lists this clonotype with a few counts. The chain carries TRBV7-9 and TRBJ2-7, with 10 bases fitting TRBD2. J lost 1 base, V lost 8 bases, and 8 bases had no gene match. The CDR3 is 15 residues long. Germline lookup yields CDR1 SEHNR and CDR2 FQNEAQ (reference sequence). In DNA, the CDR3 is TGTGCCAGCGCCGGACTAGCGGCCGGATCCTACGAGCAGTACTTC. Translating gives CASAGLAAGSYEQYF.

J is TRBJ1-1 and V is TRBV7-9; D remains unclear. The germline V and J ends were trimmed by 4 bases and 7 bases, with 10 bases remaining between them. This CDR3 is built from 12 residues. Per germline, CDR1 SEHNR and CDR2 FQNEAQ (reference sequence). The chain's CDR3 is CASSSDVGEAFF. CDR3 sequence (DNA): TGTGCCAGCAGCTCCGATGTGGGTGAAGCTTTCTTT.

The rearrangement joins TRBV27 to TRBJ1-2; 7 bases fit TRBD1. Germline assignment: CDR1 MNHEY and CDR2 SMNVEV (reference sequence). V lost 2 bases and J lost 5; bases outside the gene matches: 8. CDR3 size: 15 residues. The CDR3 DNA reads as TGTGCCAGCAGTTTAAGGCAGGGGGGGGGGTATGGCTACACCTTC. Amino acids: CASSLRQGGGYGYTF.

This clonotype was picked up many times. The V gene is TRBV24-1, the J gene TRBJ1-2; D unresolved. The CDR3 covers 13 residues. The V and J ends lost 7 bases and 6 bases respectively, with 14 bases between them. The germline CDR1 and CDR2 sequences are KGHDR and SFDVKD. CDR3 sequence: CATSGRQRDGYTF. CDR3 bases: TGTGCCACCAGCGGACGGCAGCGGGATGGCTACACCTTC.

This clonotype has at least ten counts. The chain has TRBV13 and TRBJ2-5; D gene uncertain. The germline gives CDR1 PRHDT, CDR2 FYEKMQ (reference sequence). The length of the CDR3 is 12 residues. The germline V and J ends were trimmed by 5 bases and 4 bases, with 8 bases remaining between them. In nucleotides, the CDR3 is TGTGCCAGCAGCCGACGAGGAGAGACCCAGTACTTC. This encodes CASSRRGETQYF.

This sequence joins TRBV28 and TRBJ2-7, with TRBD2 identical over 14 bases. The CDR3 has 20 residues. Germline CDR1 and CDR2: MDHEN and SYDVKM. Unmatched junction bases numbered 27, after V lost 8 bases and J lost 9 bases. CDR3 region: CASSGVLASPGLAGALVQYF. The CDR3 DNA reads as TGTGCCAGCTCCGGGGTCCTCGCTTCGCCGGGACTAGCGGGGGCCCTTGTGCAGTACTTC.

This clonotype was observed a few times. The chain is built from TRBV9 and TRBJ1-4; D gene uncertain. Per germline, CDR1 SGDLS and CDR2 YYNGEE. This CDR3 is 17 amino acids long. Trimming left V 0 bases short and J 8 bases short, with 20 bases between. In nucleotides, the CDR3 is TGTGCCAGCAGCGTAGGACGGGCGACATGGGGAGACGAAAAACTGTTTTTT. This codes for CASSVGRATWGDEKLFF.

The gene calls are TRBV5-1 and TRBJ2-3, with 11 bases matching TRBD2. The CDR3 covers 16 residues. The germline V gene encodes CDR1 SGHRS and CDR2 YFSETQ. V lost 6 bases to trimming and J lost 4 bases; unmatched junction nucleotides: 10. The CDR3 nucleotides read TGCGCCAGCAACAACGTAGCGGGAGGGAGGGCAGATACGCAGTATTTT. Protein: CASNNVAGGRADTQYF.

This clonotype has a count of ten or more. This chain joins TRBV28 and TRBJ1-2, with 7 bases that match TRBD1. The germline V gene has CDR1 MDHEN and CDR2 SYDVKM. V shed 4 bases and J 4 bases; nucleotides not matched to a gene: 6. This CDR3 region has 14 residues. The CDR3 reads CASSSGGGGYGYTF. The CDR3 region has the DNA TGTGCCAGCAGTTCAGGGGGAGGAGGCTATGGCTACACCTTC.

This clonotype was detected a few times. The chain recombines TRBV14 with TRBJ2-1; possibly TRBD1 for D (6 bases). This CDR3 has 13 amino acids. Germline V gives CDR1 SGHDN, CDR2 FVKESK. V lost 4 bases, J lost 7 bases, and 11 bases lay in between. The CDR3 is CASSRDTWNEQFF. The CDR3 DNA sequence: TGTGCCAGCAGCCGGGACACTTGGAATGAGCAGTTCTTC. Complete variable domain (other parts from reference TRBV14 and TRBJ2-1): EAGVTQFPSHSVIEKGQTVTLRCDPISGHDNLYWYRRVMGKEIKFLLHFVKESKQDESGMPNNRFLAERTGGTYSTLKVQPAELEDSGVYFCASSRDTWNEQFFGPGTRLTVL.

This clonotype was counted only a few times. This sequence joins TRBV4-1 and TRBJ1-5, with 7 bases lining up with TRBD1. The V gene end was trimmed by 0 bases and the J gene end by 10 bases; junction bases not matched to a gene: 9. Germline V lookup: CDR1 MGHRA, CDR2 YSYEKL. The CDR3 loop spans 15 amino acids. DNA for the CDR3: TGCGCCAGCAGCCAAGAGGTCAAGGGGGCATTTCCCCAGCATTTT. Protein product: CASSQEVKGAFPQHF.

This chain uses TRBV10-3 with TRBJ2-5, with D unclear. V dropped 2 bases and J dropped 5 bases, with 9 bases sitting between them. CDR1 is ENHRY and CDR2 is SYGVKD in the germline V gene. This CDR3 comprises 13 residues. This chain's CDR3 is CAISERVGETQYF. The CDR3 DNA follows: TGTGCCATCAGTGAGAGGGTAGGGGAGACCCAGTACTTC.

In its sample, this clonotype was seen once. The CDR3 sequence: CASSPRSPSSGGKYEQYF. The DNA of the CDR3 is TGTGCCAGCAGTCCAAGGTCCCCTTCTAGCGGGGGCAAATACGAGCAGTACTTC. The rearrangement links TRBV28 to TRBJ2-7; the match to TRBD2 covers 10 bases. Germline values: CDR1 MDHEN, CDR2 SYDVKM. Trimming took 5 bases from V and 4 from J; bases not matched to a gene: 17. The length of the CDR3 is 18 residues.

The genes are TRBV6-9 and TRBJ2-3; 8 positions match TRBD1. V lost 4 bases, J lost 3 bases, and 3 bases stayed unmatched. This CDR3 contains 14 residues. The germline gives CDR1 MNHGY, CDR2 SVAAGI. CDR3 region: CASSSNRGTDTQYF. In nucleotides, the CDR3 is TGTGCCAGCAGTTCGAACAGGGGGACAGATACGCAGTATTTT.

There are a few counts of this clonotype. V is TRBV6-4 and J is TRBJ2-3; D gene ambiguous. Germline values: CDR1 MRHNA, CDR2 SNTAGT. Trimming cost V 5 bases and J 6 bases, with 12 bases left between them. CDR3 length equals 13 residues. For the CDR3, the DNA is TGTGCCAGCAGTTATATCCCCCGGGATACGCAGTATTTT. This gives the protein CASSYIPRDTQYF.

The CDR3 DNA sequence: TGTGCCAGCAGCATAACTCTGGAGAGGAGTACAGATACGCAGTATTTT. This sequence encodes CASSITLERSTDTQYF. V is TRBV7-2 and J is TRBJ2-3, with D hard to call. V was shortened by 5 bases and J by 3 bases, with 18 bases between the two germline ends. Germline V gene sequence: CDR1 SGHTA, CDR2 FQGNSA. The CDR3 has 16 residues. Filled out from reference TRBV7-2 and TRBJ2-3, the complete variable domain reads GAGVSQSPSNKVTEKGKDVELRCDPISGHTALYWYRQSLGQGLEFLIYFQGNSAPDKSGLPSDRFSAERTGGSVSTLTIQRTQQEDSAVYLCASSITLERSTDTQYFGPGTRLTVL.

This clonotype was counted a few times. This chain connects TRBV24-1 to TRBJ1-5; the D is unclear. V dropped 9 bases and J dropped 2 bases, with 25 bases sitting between them. This CDR3 has 18 residues. In germline, CDR1 is KGHDR, CDR2 SFDVKD. CDR3 sequence: CATGTETKGRVCNQPQHF. DNA of the CDR3: TGTGCCACCGGAACAGAGACGAAGGGAAGGGTATGCAATCAGCCCCAGCATTTT.

This clonotype appeared many times. The V gene is TRBV30, the J gene TRBJ2-5, with a tentative D call TRBD1 (6 bases). This CDR3 spans 12 amino acids. Between the trimmed V and J ends, which lost 4 bases and 7 bases, there was a span of 13 bases. Germline V lookup: CDR1 GTSNPN, CDR2 SVGIG (reference sequence). DNA for the CDR3: TGTGCCTGGACGGACAGTATGGCGACCCAGTACTTC. Residues: CAWTDSMATQYF. The full variable domain, with the rest looked up from reference TRBV30 and TRBJ2-5, is SQTIHQWPATLVQPVGSPLSLECTVEGTSNPNLYWYRQAAGRGLQLLFYSVGIGQISSEVPQNLSASRPQDRQFILSSKKLLLSDSGFYLCAWTDSMATQYFGPGTRLLVL.

This clonotype has a count of ten or more. The CDR3 reads CASTSHTLQPQHF. The CDR3 DNA follows: TGTGCCAGCACCTCCCACACACTACAGCCCCAGCATTTT. V is TRBV28 and J is TRBJ1-5; no clear D. The V end lost 7 bases, the J end lost 7 bases, and 14 bases lay between the germline ends. The CDR3 sequence is 13 residues long. CDR1 is MDHEN and CDR2 is SYDVKM in the germline V gene.

There are many counts of this clonotype. The rearrangement uses TRBV6-1 and TRBJ1-2; D is perhaps TRBD1 (6 bases). CDR3 length equals 15 residues. Trimming took off 4 bases at V and 3 bases at J, with 15 bases between the two ends. The germline CDR1 and CDR2 sequences are MNHNS and SASEGT. CDR3 in amino acids: CASSGLTGPYYGYTF. The DNA for the CDR3 is TGTGCCAGCAGTGGGCTGACAGGTCCCTACTATGGCTACACCTTC.

Concerning this clonotype itself: A much more abundant neighbour one base away suggests this may be a read error. The rearrangement joins TRBV5-1 to TRBJ1-3; D remains unclear. V was clipped by 0 bases and J by 2 bases, with 6 bases between them. The CDR3 length is 14 residues. In germline, CDR1 is SGHRS, CDR2 YFSETQ. The CDR3 DNA sequence: TGCGCCAGCAGCTTGGACGCCCCTGGAAACACCATATATTTT. Residues: CASSLDAPGNTIYF.

There are many counts of this clonotype. The chain recombines TRBV27 with TRBJ2-3, with a tentative D call TRBD2 (5 bases). The germline gives CDR1 MNHEY, CDR2 SMNVEV (reference sequence). The CDR3 extends over 13 amino acids. V shed 6 bases and J shed 6 bases, with 13 bases lying between them. The CDR3 coding sequence is TGTGCCAGCAGCCGCGCCGGGGTGGATACGCAGTATTTT. Its protein is CASSRAGVDTQYF.

Many counts were recorded for this clonotype. The genes are TRBV6-1 and TRBJ1-5; 9 positions agree with TRBD1. This CDR3 contains 14 residues. V was clipped by 7 bases and J by 4 bases; unmatched bases: 5. Germline CDR1 MNHNS, CDR2 SASEGT. The CDR3 nucleotides are TGTGCCAGCACGGGACAGGGTCCAAATCAGCCCCAGCATTTT. This translates into CASTGQGPNQPQHF.

There are many counts of this clonotype. The rearrangement links TRBV5-6 to TRBJ2-1; TRBD1 matches at 9 bases. The CDR3 runs 16 residues. Germline CDR1 is SGHDT and CDR2 is YYEEEE. Losses at the gene ends were 3 bases for V and 9 bases for J; bases not matched to a gene: 13. As DNA, the CDR3 is TGTGCCAGCAGCTACAGCTCCGGGACAGGGTGGGGTGAGCAGTTCTTC. Translated, it gives CASSYSSGTGWGEQFF.